The T cell receptor (beta chain) under discussion was sequenced for a study of shared clonotypes between healthy human individuals. CD45RO-negative, CCR7-positively selected cells formed the naive CD8 fraction, excluding terminally differentiated effector memory CD45RA+ cells. Sequencing was performed with immunoSEQ multiplex PCR; in TCRdb, only in-frame clones are kept and a portion is missing. The table records about 2 million clones, about 95% of them present only once. V dropped 3 bases and J dropped 5 bases, with 17 bases sitting between them. This CDR3 has 16 amino acids. CDR1 and CDR2 (germline): MDHEN, SYDVKM.

This chain uses TRBV28 with TRBJ1-5; no definite D call. This TCR was sampled from a man between 18 and 29 years old in good health. Sequencing used naive CD8+ T cells sorted from blood. The CDR3 coding sequence is TGTGCCAGCAGTTTGCCAGGACCCGAGGGCTATCAGCCCCAGCATTTT. Protein sequence: CASSLPGPEGYQPQHF.